Presented here are 14 T cell receptor beta chains from one specimen sequenced in a study of blood T cell repertoires in COVID-19. The repertoire was sequenced with immunoSEQ multiplex PCR; TCRdb's copy has only in-frame clones and lacks some. The sample contains 100,000 to 150,000 clones, 86% of which appear only once. Sequences were obtained from peripheral blood. The receptors were sampled from a human donor in a cohort sampled during active COVID-19.

In DNA, the CDR3 is TGTGCCAGCAGCCGGGGGGCTAGCGCTTACAATGAGCAGTTCTTC. As protein: CASSRGASAYNEQFF. The chain joins TRBV11-3 to TRBJ2-1; possible D gene TRBD2, 7 bases. This CDR3 comprises 15 residues. V shed 5 bases and J shed 4 bases, with 15 bases lying between them. CDR1 SGHNT and CDR2 YENEEA come from the germline V gene.

CDR3 sequence reads: CASREGLGRKHNHLNSPLHF. CDR3 DNA sequence: TGTGCCAGCAGGGAGGGACTAGGGAGAAAGCACAATCACCTTAATTCACCCCTCCACTTT. The gene calls are TRBV6-8 and TRBJ1-6, with TRBD1 as a possible D gene (5 bases). The CDR3 is made up of 20 amino acids. In germline, CDR1 is MNHGY, CDR2 SAAAGT. V shed 6 bases and J shed 6 bases, with 30 bases lying between them.

The V call is TRBV19, the J call TRBJ1-3; 7 bases map to TRBD1. Germline V gene data show CDR1 as LNHDA and CDR2 as SQIVND (reference sequence). The CDR3 consists of 19 residues. Trimming cost V 6 bases and J 5 bases; bases outside gene matches: 22. CDR3 DNA: TGTGCCAGTAGCCCGGGTAGATCTCGACGAAGGGACAGCCGAAACACCATATATTTT. Encoded protein: CASSPGRSRRRDSRNTIYF.

The chain couples TRBV3-1 (or the pseudogene TRBV3-2) to TRBJ1-5; TRBD1 is a possible D gene (5 bases). V was clipped by 4 bases and J by 4 bases, with 11 bases between them. This CDR3 region has 14 residues. The germline gives CDR1 LGHDT, CDR2 YNNKEL (reference sequence). The CDR3 loop reads CASSPRTFNQPQHF. The CDR3 DNA reads as TGTGCCAGCAGCCCACGGACATTTAATCAGCCCCAGCATTTT.

The chain couples TRBV28 to TRBJ2-3; D call uncertain. Germline V gene sequence: CDR1 MDHEN, CDR2 SYDVKM. The CDR3 length is 12 residues. Trimming took 7 bases from V and 3 from J, leaving 8 bases between them. This CDR3 reads CASTRQTDTQYF. The CDR3 DNA reads as TGTGCCAGCACCAGACAAACAGATACGCAGTATTTT. Full variable domain (outside the CDR3, taken from reference TRBV28 and TRBJ2-3): DVKVTQSSRYLVKRTGEKVFLECVQDMDHENMFWYRQDPGLGLRLIYFSYDVKMKEKGDIPEGYSVSREKKERFSLILESASTNQTSMYLCASTRQTDTQYFGPGTRLTVL.

The genes are TRBV7-2 and TRBJ1-1; a possible D gene is TRBD1 (5 bases). V was pared by 3 bases and J by 0 bases, with 11 bases between. CDR3 size: 15 residues. Germline CDR1 and CDR2: SGHTA and FQGNSA. The CDR3 nucleotides are TGTGCCAGCAGCTTGTCTCTCAGGGTGAACACTGAAGCTTTCTTT. Translation gives CASSLSLRVNTEAFF.

The genes are TRBV7-2 and TRBJ2-7; TRBD2 agrees at 9 bases. Unmatched junction bases numbered 10, after V lost 6 bases and J lost 4 bases. CDR1 and CDR2 from the germline V gene are SGHTA and FQGNSA. The CDR3 has 15 residues. Here the CDR3 reads CASSFLAGEGYEQYF. The CDR3 bases are TGTGCCAGCAGTTTTTTAGCGGGAGAAGGGTACGAGCAGTACTTC.

The V call is TRBV28, the J call TRBJ2-1, with 10 bases identical to TRBD2. CDR1 MDHEN and CDR2 SYDVKM come from the germline V gene. The CDR3 totals 15 residues. Trimming took 6 bases from V and 4 from J; bases not matched to a gene: 6. CDR3 nucleotides: TGTGCCAGCAGCCGAGCGGGAGGGCCGTACAATGAGCAGTTCTTC. Translation: CASSRAGGPYNEQFF.

The chain links TRBV7-2 to TRBJ2-1; the match to TRBD2 covers 11 bases. The V segment lost 6 bases and the J segment 2 bases; nucleotides outside the gene matches: 12. CDR1 and CDR2 (germline): SGHTA, FQGNSA. The CDR3 contains 18 residues. The DNA for the CDR3 is TGTGCCAGCAGTTTTGGACTAGCGGGCAGTACCGCCTACAATGAGCAGTTCTTC. Protein product: CASSFGLAGSTAYNEQFF.

The chain recombines TRBV11-2 with TRBJ2-1, with 13 bases fitting TRBD2. The V segment lost 1 base and the J segment 7 bases; nucleotides outside the gene matches: 1. The CDR3 contains 15 residues. Germline V gives CDR1 SGHAT, CDR2 FQNNGV. In DNA, the CDR3 is TGTGCCAGCAGCTTAGGGACTAGCGGGAGTAATGAGCAGTTCTTC. The encoded protein is CASSLGTSGSNEQFF.

This clone has just one count. This chain connects TRBV27 to TRBJ2-2; a possible D gene is TRBD1 (5 bases). V shed 0 bases and J shed 5 bases, with 13 bases lying between them. The germline V gene has CDR1 MNHEY and CDR2 SMNVEV (reference sequence). The CDR3 is 16 amino acids. The DNA of the CDR3 is TGTGCCAGCAGTTTATCGCCCAGGGAATATACCGGGGAGCTGTTTTTT. Encoded protein: CASSLSPREYTGELFF.

V and J are TRBV4-3 and TRBJ1-5; unclear D gene. With 4 bases removed from V and 2 bases from J, the gap between germline ends came to 12 bases. Germline V gives CDR1 LGHNA, CDR2 YSLEER. This CDR3 is built from 15 residues. CDR3 DNA sequence: TGCGCCAGCAGCCTCTCTAGGCAAGGCAATCAGCCCCAGCATTTT. Its translation is CASSLSRQGNQPQHF.

V and J are TRBV5-6 and TRBJ1-1; no reliable D call. The CDR3 covers 14 residues. Germline loops: CDR1 SGHDT, CDR2 YYEEEE. The ends were cut back, 0 bases at V and 1 base at J, with 7 bases in the middle. The CDR3 nucleotides are TGTGCCAGCAGCTTGGGCAGTTCGAACACTGAAGCTTTCTTT. Translation gives CASSLGSSNTEAFF.

This chain links TRBV9 with TRBJ2-7, with TRBD2 matching 10 bases. V lost 0 bases to trimming and J lost 6 bases; unmatched junction nucleotides: 6. The CDR3 runs 15 residues. The germline V gene has CDR1 SGDLS and CDR2 YYNGEE. CDR3 bases: TGTGCCAGCAGCGTAGTACTAGCGGGACCCTCCGAGCAGTACTTC. This gives the protein CASSVVLAGPSEQYF.